This TCR beta chain was found in a study of shared clonotypes between healthy human individuals (dated by TCRdb to the early 2020s). Broadly, across the study: The cohort included three men and a couple of women between 18 and 49 years of age. To increase sequencing depth and limit assay-specific biases, different laboratories used diverse techniques to prepare libraries and sequence TCR repertoires. For each donor, CD4 naive and CD4 memory were each run on three plates, CD8 naive on two plates, and CD8 memory on one plate. Between about 0.8 and 9 billion PBMCs per donor were obtained by leukapheresis. The study deeply sequenced blood TCR repertoires of roughly five healthy adults to estimate repertoire size and the extent of clonotype sharing between individuals.

TCR CDR3 regions were amplified from genomic DNA by multiplex PCR using the deep immunoSEQ assay. Extracted genomic DNA from each cell subset was spread evenly across all wells of several immunoSEQ 96-well plates, with each plate serving as a replicate. For sorted subsets, each replicate PCR was loaded with approximately 190 ng genomic DNA, equivalent to about 30,000 T cell genomes. The purified libraries were quantified using a Qubit 3.0 fluorometer, sized with a Bioanalyzer 2100, and then quantified again using the KAPA Library Quantification kit. Every immunoSEQ 96-well plate was sequenced on a separate single-read 150-cycle Illumina NextSeq 550 flow cell. The paper's processing steps were these. Because the immunoSEQ output held only junctional sequences and lacked quality scores, the filtering could not match the filtering applied to full-length reads. To assign V/J genes and CDR3, sequences were annotated using PyIR, a Python wrapper for IgBLAST v1.9, with IMGT germline references. Reads were removed for weak V/J assignments (E-value above 1e-6), missing CDR3, stop codons, out-of-frame junctions, or ambiguous translated residues. V3J clonotypes were defined as sequences sharing the same inferred V gene, J gene, and CDR3 amino acid sequence. The percentage overlap between two repertoires was calculated by dividing the number of shared unique clonotypes by the size of the smaller repertoire. RTK rarefaction, the Chao1 estimator, and Recon v2.1 estimates of unobserved clonotypes were used to assess repertoire richness. OLGA was used to compute generation probabilities for all TCRbeta clonotypes that the gDNA method yielded from several donors. TCRdb's version of the immuneACCESS table is confined to in-frame rearrangements and falls short of the full clone set. An unresolved V gene accounts for under half of the shortfall where checked; the remainder is of unknown origin. V, J and clone size were drawn from that table, and D and trimming were deduced from the DNA. Recorded for this sample are about 2.4 million clones; 80% to 95% of them occurred a single time. The ten most abundant clones make up about 0.34% of the sample.

Donors were healthy HIV-negative adults with no recently reported acute infections or vaccinations. Every donor was a Caucasian adult living in Nashville, Tennessee, USA. CD4+ T cells were enriched through magnetic negative selection, after which naive cells were positively selected on CD45RA and the remaining negative fraction served as the memory subset. After blood collection by leukapheresis, PBMCs were isolated using Ficoll-Histopaque density gradient centrifugation and then cryopreserved in the vapor phase of liquid nitrogen. Analytical flow cytometry was used to check the purity and quantity of every magnetically sorted T cell population. Each sorted fraction had its genomic DNA isolated and then quantified by UV absorbance on a Nanodrop 2000c. Comments on this clone: Its antigen remains undetermined. No much larger clone exists at a distance of one base, and base qualities are not known.

Overall study results and their limits: Across four donors, approximately 4.9% of naive CD4, more than 3% of naive CD8, 2.3% of memory CD4, and approximately 0.4% of memory CD8 clonotypes were shared. Because the study included a small number of donors, the genetic and exposure-history diversity represented was limited. Sampling was restricted to blood, and TCR repertoires in tissues likely differ from the TCR repertoires found in blood. Higher generation probabilities were observed for clonotypes shared by all four sorted-subset donors than for non-shared clonotypes. Even with the large sequencing depth, rarefaction of the sorted-subset datasets indicated that sequencing was incomplete. Based on pairwise subsampling, the degree of clonotype sharing among donors was expected to be affected by sequencing depth. Naive subsets generally had larger estimated clonotype richness than memory subsets did.

V gives up 1 base and J gives up 3 bases, and the segment between their germline ends measures 15 bases. Per the germline V gene (reference sequence), SEHNR is the CDR1 and FQNEAQ is the CDR2. From the cysteine up to the phenylalanine, the CDR3 has a length of 16 residues. Only the CDR3 region is kept as DNA, spanning 48 bases read in frame from base 1. Sequences were obtained from naive CD4+ T cells from PBMCs. Read against the paper, the sample's cell subset or site label means: CD45RA+ positively selected. The chain is assembled from TRBV7-9 and TRBJ1-2, with a tentative D gene TRBD1 over 6 matching bases. This TCR came from a man aged 18 to 30 in good health. Some clones in this sample may be carry-over from other donors' samples. At the DNA level, the sequence is TGTGCCAGCAGCTTAGGGCACAGGGACCCCTACTATGGCTACACCTTC. Its protein reads: CASSLGHRDPYYGYTF. Extended through the reference TRBV7-9 and TRBJ1-2 proteins, this CDR3 yields the full variable domain: DTGVSQNPRHKITKRGQNVTFRCDPISEHNRLYWYRQTLGQGPEFLTYFQNEAQLEKSRLLSDRFSAERPKGSFSTLEIQRTEQGDSAMYLCASSLGHRDPYYGYTFGSGTRLTVV.